These 14 T cell receptor beta chains originate from one sample sequenced in a study of T-cell memory formation after mild COVID-19. TCRdb passed the 5' RACE reads through MiXCR, listing each CDR3 protein once. The sample holds 150,000 to 200,000 distinct CDR3 sequences, roughly 15% seen once. Sample: PBMCs or a T cell subset sorted from them (not recorded which). The receptors stem from an adult woman who had mild COVID-19 (a few samples of this study predate the infection). Cell type and time point are not known.

This clonotype has ten or more counts. The chain couples TRBV7-6 to TRBJ2-3; 7 bases match TRBD2. This CDR3 has 19 residues. With V trimmed by 2 bases and J by 3 bases, 17 bases remained unmatched. Germline CDR1 SGHVS, CDR2 FNYEAQ. The CDR3 DNA follows: TGTGCCAGCAGCTTACGCCCGGGGAACCGCGGGAGCCCTACAGATACGCAGTATTTT. Protein product: CASSLRPGNRGSPTDTQYF.

In its sample, this clonotype was seen a few times. The chain has TRBV27 and TRBJ2-3; 11 bases line up with TRBD2. The germline V gene has CDR1 MNHEY and CDR2 SMNVEV (reference sequence). The V and J ends lost 7 bases and 2 bases, in that order; junction bases with no gene match: 14. The CDR3 extends over 18 amino acids. CDR3 bases: TGTGCCAGCACCCATTTGGCTAGCGGGGGGACCATCACAGATACGCAGTATTTT. Protein sequence: CASTHLASGGTITDTQYF.

V and J are TRBV3-1 and TRBJ1-2; possibly TRBD1 for D (5 bases). The germline CDR1 and CDR2 sequences are LGHDT and YNNKEL (reference sequence). Trimming pared 1 base from V and 3 bases from J, leaving 6 bases between. This CDR3 comprises 13 residues. The CDR3 bases are TGTGCCAGCAGCCAAGGGGGACACTATGGCTACACCTTC. It translates to CASSQGGHYGYTF.

This clonotype showed up just a few times. This CDR3 is CASSGQSYTDTQYF. CDR3 bases: TGTGCCAGCAGCGGACAGTCTTACACAGATACGCAGTATTTT. The V call is TRBV7-9, the J call TRBJ2-3; D is perhaps TRBD1 (6 bases). Germline CDR1 and CDR2: SEHNR and FQNEAQ (reference sequence). V shed 5 bases and J shed 2 bases, with 11 bases lying between them. The CDR3 runs to 14 residues.

This clonotype was counted many times. The chain is built from TRBV12-3 or TRBV12-4 and TRBJ2-7, with TRBD1 matching 8 bases. The CDR3 contains 16 residues. Losses at the gene ends were 3 bases for V and 3 bases for J; bases not matched to a gene: 10. The DNA of the CDR3 is TGTGCCAGCAGTTTCACCACAGGGGGTAGTAGCTACGAGCAGTACTTC. It is translated as CASSFTTGGSSYEQYF.

Regarding this clonotype: The junction differs from germline at one of its ends, possibly a read error. The chain uses TRBV7-8 and TRBJ2-1, with no clear D. CDR1 is SGHVS and CDR2 is FQNEAQ in the germline V gene. The CDR3 length is 13 residues. The chain's CDR3 is CDSSLNRLNEQFF. The DNA for the CDR3 is TGTGACAGCAGCTTAAATCGCCTCAATGAGCAGTTCTTC.

The genes are TRBV21-1 and TRBJ2-7; the listed D gene, TRBD1, was not tested against the DNA. TRBV21-1 has pseudogene status. The CDR3 extends over 15 amino acids. CDR3 in amino acids: CASSLRDAKTYEQYF. CDR3 nucleotide sequence: TGTGCCAGCAGTCTGCGGGACGCCAAAACCTACGAGCAGTACTTC.

The CDR3 DNA follows: TGCGCCAGCAGCTTGGGCCGTGGCGGGAATGAGCAGTTCTTC. It yields the protein CASSLGRGGNEQFF. The chain carries TRBV5-1 and TRBJ2-1; TRBD2 is a possible D gene (5 bases). The V end was cut by 0 bases, the J end by 7 bases, with 11 bases between. The length of the CDR3 is 14 residues. Germline V gene lookup returns CDR1 SGHRS and CDR2 YFSETQ. The whole variable domain, filled in from reference TRBV5-1 and TRBJ2-1, reads KAGVTQTPRYLIKTRGQQVTLSCSPISGHRSVSWYQQTPGQGLQFLFEYFSETQRNKGNFPGRFSGRQFSNSRSEMNVSTLELGDSALYLCASSLGRGGNEQFFGPGTRLTVL.

The chain is built from TRBV11-2 and TRBJ2-1; TRBD1 agrees at 9 bases. The CDR3 contains 15 residues. The germline gives CDR1 SGHAT, CDR2 FQNNGV. Trimming cost V 3 bases and J 4 bases; bases outside gene matches: 4. This CDR3 is CASSFRDRVYNEQFF. The CDR3 nucleotides are TGTGCCAGCAGCTTCAGGGACAGGGTTTACAATGAGCAGTTCTTC.

The CDR3 loop reads CASSFSGRTYEQYF. Here the CDR3 DNA reads TGTGCCAGCAGCTTTTCTGGGAGGACCTACGAGCAGTACTTC. The chain is built from TRBV7-6 and TRBJ2-7; D may be TRBD2 (6 bases). Germline values: CDR1 SGHVS, CDR2 FNYEAQ. Trimming removed 3 bases from V and 2 bases from J, with 11 bases in between. This CDR3 is 14 amino acids long. Looking up the rest from reference TRBV7-6 and TRBJ2-7 gives the full variable domain: GAGVSQSPRYKVTKRGQDVALRCDPISGHVSLYWYRQALGQGPEFLTYFNYEAQQDKSGLPNDRFSAERPEGSISTLTIQRTEQRDSAMYRCASSFSGRTYEQYFGPGTRLTVT.

This clonotype was found a few times. This rearrangement joins TRBV20-1 to TRBJ2-7, with 12 bases matching TRBD2. V trimming: 5 bases; J trimming: 1 base; junction bases outside the gene matches: 3. Germline values: CDR1 DFQATT, CDR2 SNEGSKA (reference sequence). The CDR3 spans 14 residues. The CDR3 is CSAGTSGRSYEQYF. In DNA, the CDR3 is TGCAGTGCTGGTACTAGCGGGAGGTCCTACGAGCAGTACTTC.

For this clonotype: Germline and junction disagree at one end, which may indicate a read error. The gene calls are TRBV5-1 and TRBJ2-7; 8 bases agree with TRBD2. From germline, CDR1 is SGHRS and CDR2 YFSETQ. The CDR3 consists of 13 residues. The CDR3 spells CASRLAGGGEQYF. As DNA, the CDR3 is TGCGCCAGCAGATTGGCGGGGGGCGGCGAGCAGTACTTC.

The rearrangement uses TRBV6-5 and TRBJ2-1; 10 bases are shared with TRBD2. Germline V gene data show CDR1 as MNHEY and CDR2 as SVGAGI. V was clipped by 6 bases and J by 8 bases; unmatched bases: 7. This CDR3 has 14 amino acids. The CDR3 DNA reads as TGTGCCAGCAGGAGAGCGGGAGGGCCCTATGAGCAGTTCTTC. This translates into CASRRAGGPYEQFF.

This clonotype was observed a few times. The gene calls are TRBV11-1 and TRBJ2-2; 8 nucleotides agree with TRBD1. The CDR3 has 15 residues. With 4 bases clipped from V and 2 bases from J, the junction kept 3 bases outside the gene matches. Germline lookup yields CDR1 SGHAT and CDR2 FQDESV (reference sequence). CDR3 sequence (DNA): TGTGCCAGCAGCTCAGGGGGCGCAAACACCGGGGAGCTGTTTTTT. As protein: CASSSGGANTGELFF.